Only a few counts were recorded for the clone carrying this TCR beta chain. Its target is not known. This record comes from a study of response to subunit inactivated influenza vaccine. TCRdb fed the RT-PCR reads into MiXCR, producing one record per CDR3 protein. Among approximately 480,000 distinct CDR3 sequences listed, around 9.9% were seen once. Findings and limits, study-wide: Each seasonal influenza vaccination, the authors suggested, recruits few new T cells.

CDR1 is MGHDK, CDR2 SYGVNS, per germline. The CDR3 runs to 14 residues. V was clipped by 0 bases and J by 5 bases, with 10 bases between them. The sample here was PBMCs from blood, taken roughly 48 days after vaccination. The chain has TRBV25-1 and TRBJ2-5; D is ambiguous. The receptor's source is a man aged 45-65 years who received an inactivated influenza vaccine. The CDR3 DNA reads TGTGCCAGCAGTGAATACAACGGCAGGGAGACCCAGTACTTC. Its protein is CASSEYNGRETQYF.